This TCR beta chain was recorded in a study of blood T cell repertoires in COVID-19 (TCRdb year 2020). Some background on the complete study: Samples from collaborators originated in the United States, Italy and Spain and spanned both the acute and convalescent phases of COVID-19. The prospective study material was composed of cDNA or gDNA derived from T cells, B-cell-depleted T cells, or PBMCs. The dataset comprised deeply sampled blood TCRbeta repertoires from subjects exposed to, actively infected with, or recovered from COVID-19. The repertoires were made available in a free public database intended to serve as a resource for research on the immune response to SARS-CoV-2. Samples came from the ongoing ImmuneRACE study (first 160 participants) plus 1,254 subjects from 6 global collaborators. A de-identified subject ID, COVID-19 status, age in years and sex were almost always included in the sample metadata. HLA class I and class II types, where available, came from metadata supplied by the sample provider rather than from assay-based typing.

TCRbeta CDR3 regions were amplified from genomic DNA using the immunoSEQ Assay, a bias-controlled multiplex PCR. Under the source paper's analysis protocol: The number of nucleated cells in each sample was estimated by amplification of reference gene primers within the assay. To quantify the absolute abundance of each unique TCRbeta CDR3 rearrangement, sequence reads were collapsed and filtered. For each sample, productive Simpson clonality was calculated by taking the square root of Simpson's diversity index across productive rearrangements. TCRdb carries this immuneACCESS record with in-frame sequences only. Its versions omit some clonotypes, under half of them owing to an unresolved V gene in the studies checked, with the rest unexplained. Clone size and the V and J calls come from that table; the DNA yielded D and trimming. For this sample there are about 210,000 clones; approximately 90% appear just once. The ten largest clones take up roughly 2.4% of the sample.

Participants in the prospective study were enrolled through a virtual design, were aged roughly 18 to 100 years, and lived in approximately 25 United States geographic areas. Cohort assignment in the prospective study relied on participant-reported clinical history from a screening survey and a study questionnaire. In the prospective study, whole blood, serum and a nasopharyngeal or oropharyngeal swab were collected from each participant by mobile phlebotomists. Over an approximately two-month period, participants in the prospective study had the option of providing additional blood draws and questionnaires. Before DNA extraction, blood samples from the prospective study were shipped at room temperature or frozen. To note about this clone: Its binding antigen is unknown. Base qualities are not at hand, and no much larger clone is one base apart.

From V the trimming removes 5 bases and from J it removes 3 bases, while the gene matches leave 10 bases of the junction unaccounted for. Its CDR3 holds 16 amino acids, cysteine through phenylalanine. Kept here is only the CDR3 DNA, which spans 48 bases and is read in frame from base 1. CDR1 and CDR2 were assigned from the germline V gene (reference sequence) as MNHEY and SMNVEV. Overall results and qualifications from the work: How much clinical and demographic metadata was included differed by source and by participant, and the metadata was provided uncurated.

Recombination connected TRBV27 to TRBJ2-3, with 8 bases aligning to TRBD2. This TCR was recovered from a woman aged 40 to 55 with acute COVID-19. The material sequenced was PBMCs or T cells enriched from blood (not recorded which). The nucleotides are TGTGCCAGCAGTCCCAAGCGGGAGCTACCGACAGATACGCAGTATTTT. It codes for CASSPKRELPTDTQYF.